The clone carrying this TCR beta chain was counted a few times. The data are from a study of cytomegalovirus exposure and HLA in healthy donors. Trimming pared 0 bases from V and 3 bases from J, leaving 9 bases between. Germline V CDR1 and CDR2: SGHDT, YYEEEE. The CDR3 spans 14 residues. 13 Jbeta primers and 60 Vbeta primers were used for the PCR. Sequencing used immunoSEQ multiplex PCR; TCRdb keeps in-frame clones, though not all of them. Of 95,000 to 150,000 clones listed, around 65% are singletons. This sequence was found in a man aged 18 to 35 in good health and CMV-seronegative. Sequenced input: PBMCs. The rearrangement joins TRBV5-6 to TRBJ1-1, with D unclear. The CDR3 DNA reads TGTGCCAGCAGCTTGGGAAGTCTAGACACTGAAGCTTTCTTT. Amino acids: CASSLGSLDTEAFF.